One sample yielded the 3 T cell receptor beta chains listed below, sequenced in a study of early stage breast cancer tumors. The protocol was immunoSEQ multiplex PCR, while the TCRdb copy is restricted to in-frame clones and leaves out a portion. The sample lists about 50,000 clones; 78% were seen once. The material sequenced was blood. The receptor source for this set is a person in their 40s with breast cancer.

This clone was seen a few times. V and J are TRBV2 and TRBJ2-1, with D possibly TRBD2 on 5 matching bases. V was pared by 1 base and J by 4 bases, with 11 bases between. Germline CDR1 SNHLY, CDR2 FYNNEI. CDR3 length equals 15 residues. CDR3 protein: CASSEVLAIYNEQFF. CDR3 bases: TGTGCCAGCAGTGAAGTCTTAGCGATTTACAATGAGCAGTTCTTC.

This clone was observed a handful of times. The CDR3 region is CASAGDNSETQYF. For the CDR3, the DNA is TGTGCCAGCGCGGGGGATAATTCGGAGACCCAGTACTTC. This rearrangement joins TRBV6-5 to TRBJ2-5; 7 bases agree with TRBD2. Germline lookup yields CDR1 MNHEY and CDR2 SVGAGI. V gave up 8 bases and J gave up 5 bases; unmatched junction bases: 8. The CDR3 is 13 residues long.

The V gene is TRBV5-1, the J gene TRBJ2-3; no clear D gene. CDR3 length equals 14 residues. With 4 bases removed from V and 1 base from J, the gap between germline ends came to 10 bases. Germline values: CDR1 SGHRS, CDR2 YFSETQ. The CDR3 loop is CASSLESGTDTQYF. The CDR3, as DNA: TGCGCCAGCAGCCTCGAGAGTGGCACAGATACGCAGTATTTT.